Listed here are 11 T cell receptor beta chains from one sample, sequenced in a study of T-cell memory formation after mild COVID-19. TCRdb ran MiXCR on the 5' RACE reads and lists one entry per CDR3 protein. Of more than 110,000 distinct CDR3 sequences detected, around 25% appear once; the ten largest clones hold roughly 25%. The sequenced sample was PBMCs or a T cell subset sorted from them (not recorded which). The receptors shown here come from an adult woman who had mild COVID-19 (a few samples of this study predate the infection). Cell type and time point are not known.

This clonotype was detected only a few times. The J gene is TRBJ2-7, the V gene TRBV6-2 or TRBV6-3; D is uncertain. This CDR3 comprises 14 residues. The ends were cut back, 2 bases at V and 3 bases at J, with 11 bases in the middle. Germline assignment: CDR1 MNHEY and CDR2 SVGEGT. In DNA form, the CDR3 reads TGTGCCAGCAGTTACGGGCAGGCTTTCTACGAGCAGTACTTC. Encoded protein: CASSYGQAFYEQYF.

This chain links TRBV5-1 with TRBJ2-3, with D perhaps TRBD1 (5 bases). Deletions cut 7 bases from V and 0 bases from J, with 12 bases between. This CDR3 is built from 14 residues. The germline V gene has CDR1 SGHRS and CDR2 YFSETQ. CDR3 nucleotides: TGCGCCAGCCGACAGATATCCAGCACAGATACGCAGTATTTT. Translated: CASRQISSTDTQYF.

The chain uses TRBV7-8 and TRBJ1-2; 7 bases fit TRBD1. This CDR3 has 15 amino acids. CDR1 and CDR2 from the germline V gene are SGHVS and FQNEAQ. The V segment lost 5 bases and the J segment 2 bases; nucleotides outside the gene matches: 8. CDR3 nucleotide sequence: TGTGCCAGCAGCGTAACAGGGGTCACCAACTATGGCTACACCTTC. Amino acids: CASSVTGVTNYGYTF.

The J gene is TRBJ1-5, the V gene TRBV12-3 or TRBV12-4, with unresolved D. Trimming pared 5 bases from V and 6 bases from J, leaving 8 bases between. The CDR3 is made up of 12 amino acids. CDR3 loop: CASSKVPQPQHF. CDR3 nucleotides: TGTGCCAGCAGTAAGGTCCCTCAGCCCCAGCATTTT.

This clonotype was picked up a small number of times. The J gene is TRBJ2-3, the V gene TRBV7-9, with D hard to call. Trimming took 6 bases from V and 4 from J, leaving 14 bases between them. CDR1 and CDR2 (germline): SEHNR, FQNEAQ (reference sequence). CDR3 length equals 14 residues. Here the CDR3 DNA reads TGTGCCAGCAGGACATCCTATCCACCAGATACGCAGTATTTT. This gives the protein CASRTSYPPDTQYF.

This clonotype has only one observation. CDR3 sequence reads: CASSPGLGTDTQYF. The CDR3, as DNA: TGTGCCAGCAGCCCCGGACTAGGCACAGATACGCAGTATTTT. V and J are TRBV7-3 and TRBJ2-3, with 7 nucleotides matching TRBD2. Germline loops: CDR1 SGHTA, CDR2 FQGTGA. Germline trimming cut 5 bases from V and 1 base from J; bases unmatched to any gene: 3. This CDR3 region has 14 residues. Supplemented by reference TRBV7-3 and TRBJ2-3, the full variable domain reads GAGVSQTPSNKVTEKGKYVELRCDPISGHTALYWYRQSLGQGPEFLIYFQGTGAADDSGLPNDRFFAVRPEGSVSTLKIQRTERGDSAVYLCASSPGLGTDTQYFGPGTRLTVL.

This clonotype was seen more than once but under ten times. The V gene is TRBV3-1, the J gene TRBJ2-5; 11 bases are a match to TRBD2. Trimming took 1 base from V and 2 from J; bases not matched to a gene: 0. The germline V gene has CDR1 LGHDT and CDR2 YNNKEL (reference sequence). CDR3 length: 15 amino acids. CDR3 region: CASSQGTSGQETQYF. Written as DNA, the CDR3 is TGTGCCAGCAGCCAAGGGACTAGCGGGCAAGAGACCCAGTACTTC.

The chain has TRBV27 and TRBJ2-5, with unresolved D. The CDR3 spans 15 residues. Trimming removed 4 bases from V and 4 bases from J, with 16 bases in between. Germline V lookup: CDR1 MNHEY, CDR2 SMNVEV (reference sequence). The CDR3 sequence: CASSSSGRVRETQYF. In DNA form, the CDR3 reads TGTGCCAGCAGTTCCTCGGGTAGGGTTCGAGAGACCCAGTACTTC.

This clonotype was recorded a few times. The chain is built from TRBV7-6 and TRBJ2-7, with D maybe TRBD2 (5 bases). The CDR3 contains 15 residues. Trimming left V 5 bases short and J 0 bases short, with 14 bases between. CDR1 and CDR2 from the germline V gene are SGHVS and FNYEAQ. Written as DNA, the CDR3 is TGTGCCAGCAGCCGAGGACTCGATCGCTCCTACGAGCAGTACTTC. This gives the protein CASSRGLDRSYEQYF.

The CDR3 DNA sequence: TGTGCCACCAGTGATTCCGGAGCGGAGAGCACAGATACGCAGTATTTT. This sequence encodes CATSDSGAESTDTQYF. V and J are TRBV24-1 and TRBJ2-3; D possibly corresponds to TRBD2 (5 bases). The CDR3 contains 16 residues. V was trimmed by 2 bases and J by 0 bases, leaving 11 bases between them. Germline V gene lookup returns CDR1 KGHDR and CDR2 SFDVKD.

This chain uses TRBV4-2 with TRBJ1-1, with a possible D match to TRBD1 (5 bases). CDR3 length: 16 amino acids. Germline CDR1 reads LGHNA; CDR2 reads YNFKEQ. The germline V and J ends were trimmed by 0 bases and 1 base, with 12 bases remaining between them. The CDR3 reads CASSQDELGTNTEAFF. DNA of the CDR3: TGTGCCAGCAGCCAAGATGAGCTCGGGACGAACACTGAAGCTTTCTTT.